This entry concerns a single TCR beta chain. Its cognate antigen has yet to be identified. Base qualities are not at hand, and no much larger clone is one base apart. The healthy controls were 37 blood donors, and the buffy coats of these donors were supplied by the Finnish Red Cross blood service. All TCR-sequenced material derived from peripheral blood: patient blood samples and healthy donor buffy coats. Peripheral blood mononuclear cells were isolated by Ficoll-Hypaque gradient centrifugation. For the healthy controls, CD4+ cells were obtained from buffy coats by magnetic purification. The Gentra Puregene Cell and Tissue kit was used for genomic DNA extraction, and quantification was performed on a Qubit 2.0 fluorometer. The sample belongs to a study of STAT5B mutations in CD4+ large granular lymphocyte leukemia (dated by TCRdb to between 2022 and 2023). Broadly, across the study: Among the healthy controls, the CDR3 'QG' motif was associated with a particular HLA allele. Flow cytometry performed on FACSCanto II or FACSVerse showed that the purified fractions had more than 95% purity among lymphocytes. The study compared the TCRbeta repertoires of patients with CD4+ T-cell large granular lymphocyte leukemia against the TCRbeta repertoires of healthy blood donors.

The immunoSEQ assay at survey resolution was used to sequence TCRbeta rearrangements from genomic DNA. The original pipeline was this. A lowest detectable productive clonotype frequency of 2.59 x 10-5 was observed in the TCR sequencing data. Analyses included only productive TCRbeta rearrangements, meaning complete and in-frame sequences. Clonality for each sample was calculated as Simpson clonality in the immunoSEQ Analyzer version 3.0. Clones were binned by frequency as very rare, small, medium, large (1-20%) or hyperexpanded (>20%). Generation probabilities were estimated with OLGA 1.2.3, V-gene circos plots were generated with VDJtools, specificities were searched for in VDJdb, and CDR3 motifs were identified with GLIPH. TCRdb obtained this table from immuneACCESS and retained in-frame rearrangements with V and J assigned. These tables miss some clones; where compared with another copy, unresolved V genes account for less than half of the shortfall, and the remainder is unexplained. The D gene and trimming were derived from the DNA, and the V and J assignments and clone size from that table. The sample data list about 35,000 clones, and 65% to 70% of these were observed just once. The ten most abundant clones make up 1.5% to 2% of the sample.

Results the study describes overall, beyond this receptor: Compared with healthy CD4+ repertoires, CD4-sorted patient repertoires appeared more clonal, and this difference remained even after the putative leukemic clones were removed. The data were not HLA-matched, and the higher clonality in CD4+ T-LGLL than in CD8+ T-LGLL could be due to the relatively small sample size. Main leukemic clonotypes were private to each patient, although approximately 25% of the main leukemic clonotypes were found at low frequency in the non-leukemic repertoires of other patients. Enrichment of TRBV06-family usage was observed among the top patient clones (8/27) relative to healthy controls (2/35).

The V end gives up 1 base and the J end 1 base, leaving 4 bases in the junction not matched to a gene. CDR3 length: 16 amino acids, cysteine to phenylalanine. The read is trimmed to its CDR3 DNA, 48 bases read in frame from base 1. CDR1 is given as SGHTA and CDR2 as FQGNSA, both from the germline V gene. Material for sequencing was CD4+ T cells from blood buffy coats. The rearranged segments are TRBV7-2 and TRBJ1-2; TRBD1 lines up with 9 middle nucleotides. The sequence was obtained from a human donor in good health. The CDR3 region reads CASSLDRGQSNYGYTF. The sequenced DNA: TGTGCCAGCAGCTTAGACAGGGGGCAGAGTAACTATGGCTACACCTTC.